This T cell receptor beta chain was captured in a study of spatial heterogeneity in lung cancer. Study background: As counted in raw reads, each unique TCR and UMI combination appeared more than ten times on average.

Study findings and constraints: Blood contained ubiquitous expanded tumor TCRs more at resection than at follow-up.

TCRdb fed the 5' RACE reads into MiXCR, producing one record per CDR3 protein. Here the sample spans tens of thousands of distinct CDR3 sequences, about 5.8% being singletons. Time point of the sample: sample taken at primary tumor resection. TCRs were sequenced from unsorted whole RNA of tumor, nontumor lung or PBMC. The donors, more than 55 patients with untreated early-stage non-small cell lung cancer, provided the samples. This CDR3 has 17 residues. The junction had 11 bases not matched to a gene; V was cut back by 4 bases and J by 5 bases. The germline gives CDR1 SEHNR, CDR2 FQNEAQ (reference sequence). This clonotype was recorded a few times. What it binds is not known.

The chain couples TRBV7-9 to TRBJ2-3; 11 positions match TRBD2. The sequences come from PBMCs, collected at surgery. This receptor was obtained from a male donor with early-stage non-small cell lung cancer. CDR3 sequence (DNA): TGTGCCAGCAGCTCGTTAATCGTAGCGGGGGGGCGAGATACGCAGTATTTT. This gives the protein CASSSLIVAGGRDTQYF.